The 25 T cell receptor beta chains given below trace back to one sample, sequenced in a study of beta chain features in type 1 diabetes. These TCRs' antigens remain unknown. Study conclusions and caveats: Researchers report that Type 1 diabetes patients had moderately but significantly shorter TCRB CDR3s across all four CD4+ subsets.

The whole isolated RNA underwent reverse transcription, so sequencing captured expressed TCRB transcripts. Method: immunoSEQ multiplex PCR; TCRdb's copy keeps in-frame clones and lacks some. Found here are under 350,000 clones, approximately 24% of them singletons; the top ten hold more than 0.009%. The sequenced sample consisted of naive CD4+ T cells from blood. These receptors originate from a woman aged 25 to 39 with type 1 diabetes.

This clone was observed a few times. The rearrangement uses TRBV4-1 and TRBJ2-7; D may be TRBD1 (6 bases). Germline CDR1 and CDR2: MGHRA and YSYEKL. V was clipped by 4 bases and J by 2 bases, with 15 bases between them. The CDR3 has 15 residues. CDR3 in DNA: TGCGCCAGCAGCCCCCGCACAGGGACCCCCTACGAGCAGTACTTC. Protein sequence: CASSPRTGTPYEQYF.

On this clone itself: Sequence at one end of the junction differs from germline and may be a read error. The chain recombines TRBV7-9 with TRBJ2-7; 9 nucleotides match TRBD2. The CDR3 loop spans 15 amino acids. CDR1 SEHNR and CDR2 FQNEAQ come from the germline V gene (reference sequence). CDR3 amino acids: CASSPQGLAGLLGDF. DNA for the CDR3: TGTGCCAGCAGCCCCCAGGGCCTAGCGGGACTCCTTGGGGACTTC.

The gene calls are TRBV19 and TRBJ2-1; 7 bases fit TRBD2. Trimming took 4 bases from V and 9 from J; bases not matched to a gene: 6. CDR3 length: 13 amino acids. Germline lookup yields CDR1 LNHDA and CDR2 SQIVND (reference sequence). This CDR3 reads CASSSGRLGEQFF. CDR3 DNA sequence: TGTGCCAGTAGTAGCGGGAGACTGGGTGAGCAGTTCTTC.

This clone appeared a single time. The V and J genes are TRBV7-3 and TRBJ1-1; D is perhaps TRBD1 (6 bases). Germline assignment: CDR1 SGHTA and CDR2 FQGTGA. The V gene lost 5 bases and the J gene lost 1 base, with 17 bases spanning the gap. The CDR3 has 16 amino acids. This chain's CDR3 is CASSPRGGGENTEAFF. CDR3 sequence (DNA): TGTGCCAGCAGCCCCAGAGGGGGGGGCGAGAACACTGAAGCTTTCTTT. The full variable domain, rest sourced from reference TRBV7-3 and TRBJ1-1, is GAGVSQTPSNKVTEKGKYVELRCDPISGHTALYWYRQSLGQGPEFLIYFQGTGAADDSGLPNDRFFAVRPEGSVSTLKIQRTERGDSAVYLCASSPRGGGENTEAFFGQGTRLTVV.

The chain has TRBV5-1 and TRBJ2-5, with TRBD1 matching over 9 bases. This CDR3 has 15 amino acids. J lost 4 bases, V lost 7 bases, and 11 bases had no gene match. CDR1 SGHRS and CDR2 YFSETQ come from the germline V gene. The CDR3 protein is CASGAGTGMGETQYF. The CDR3 DNA sequence: TGCGCCAGCGGGGCCGGGACAGGGATGGGAGAGACCCAGTACTTC.

This clone was picked up a small number of times. The rearrangement uses TRBV11-2 and TRBJ1-2, with 7 positions matching TRBD1. V lost 4 bases, J lost 7 bases, and 9 bases stayed unmatched. Per germline, CDR1 SGHAT and CDR2 FQNNGV. The CDR3 consists of 14 residues. The chain's CDR3 is CASSYRGGRSGYTF. DNA of the CDR3: TGTGCCAGCAGCTACAGGGGCGGCCGGAGTGGCTACACCTTC.

The V and J genes are TRBV4-1 and TRBJ2-3, with TRBD2 as a possible D gene (5 bases). V was clipped by 0 bases and J by 5 bases, with 9 bases between them. The CDR3 covers 14 residues. In germline, CDR1 is MGHRA, CDR2 YSYEKL. CDR3 in DNA: TGCGCCAGCAGCCAAGATTACAGCGGAGATACGCAGTATTTT. This sequence encodes CASSQDYSGDTQYF.

A few counts support this clone. Other DNA sequences from this sample encode an identical CDR3 as well. The chain couples TRBV9 to TRBJ2-1; no clear D gene. Trimming took 0 bases from V and 6 from J, leaving 7 bases between them. The CDR3 contains 13 residues. The germline V gene encodes CDR1 SGDLS and CDR2 YYNGEE. CDR3 in DNA: TGTGCCAGCAGCGTAGTGAGTGGCAATGAGCAGTTCTTC. This gives the protein CASSVVSGNEQFF. Filled out from reference TRBV9 and TRBJ2-1, the complete variable domain reads DSGVTQTPKHLITATGQRVTLRCSPRSGDLSVYWYQQSLDQGLQFLIQYYNGEERAKGNILERFSAQQFPDLHSELNLSSLELGDSALYFCASSVVSGNEQFFGPGTRLTVL.

The chain uses TRBV5-4 and TRBJ2-5, with TRBD1 as a possible D gene (5 bases). Germline CDR1 and CDR2: SGHNT and YYREEE (reference sequence). This CDR3 comprises 15 residues. V lost 3 bases and J lost 0, with 12 bases in between. This CDR3 reads CASSSVDTDQETQYF. CDR3 nucleotide sequence: TGTGCCAGCAGCTCTGTGGACACCGACCAAGAGACCCAGTACTTC.

V is TRBV30 and J is TRBJ1-5, with 8 nucleotides matching TRBD1. V was clipped by 8 bases and J by 2 bases; unmatched bases: 8. Germline V gene sequence: CDR1 GTSNPN, CDR2 SVGIG (reference sequence). The CDR3 length is 14 residues. The CDR3: CAGQGQGGNQPQHF. The CDR3 coding sequence is TGTGCCGGGCAAGGACAGGGCGGCAATCAGCCCCAGCATTTT.

The V gene is TRBV6-5, the J gene TRBJ2-1, with unresolved D. Germline V gene data show CDR1 as MNHEY and CDR2 as SVGAGI. Trimming pared 2 bases from V and 7 bases from J, leaving 6 bases between. The CDR3 consists of 12 residues. The CDR3 region has the DNA TGTGCCAGCAGTTACGGCCAGAATGAGCAGTTCTTC. It translates to CASSYGQNEQFF.

For the CDR3, the DNA is TGCGCCAGCAGTCCGGGACTAGCGGGGCCAGATACGCAGTATTTT. This codes for CASSPGLAGPDTQYF. The chain uses TRBV10-2 and TRBJ2-3, with 13 bases matching TRBD2. Losses at the gene ends were 5 bases for V and 4 bases for J; bases not matched to a gene: 3. The CDR3 runs to 15 residues. Germline V lookup: CDR1 WSHSY, CDR2 SAAADI.

This clone was seen a few times. The chain joins TRBV29-1 to TRBJ2-7, with 11 bases lining up with TRBD2. CDR3 size: 13 residues. The V gene end was trimmed by 7 bases and the J gene end by 3 bases; junction bases not matched to a gene: 5. Germline-derived CDR1 and CDR2 are SQVTM and ANQGSEA. CDR3 sequence reads: CSAGTSGNYEQYF. In DNA form, the CDR3 reads TGCAGCGCCGGGACTAGCGGAAACTACGAGCAGTACTTC.

The rearrangement uses TRBV4-1 and TRBJ2-7; D is possibly TRBD1 (5 bases). The CDR3 consists of 15 residues. Germline V CDR1 and CDR2: MGHRA, YSYEKL. V was shortened by 4 bases and J by 0 bases, with 13 bases between the two germline ends. CDR3 residues: CASSLGRWSSYEQYF. CDR3 in DNA: TGCGCCAGCAGCCTGGGGCGATGGAGCTCCTACGAGCAGTACTTC.

There are a few counts of this clone. The chain recombines TRBV4-1 with TRBJ1-4; D remains ambiguous. V gave up 1 base and J gave up 3 bases, with 12 bases separating them. Germline V gene lookup returns CDR1 MGHRA and CDR2 YSYEKL. The CDR3 consists of 16 residues. The CDR3 DNA is TGCGCCAGCAGCCAAGTAACCCGGTTTTCTAATGAAAAACTGTTTTTT. As protein: CASSQVTRFSNEKLFF.

The genes are TRBV18 and TRBJ2-5, with 11 bases aligning to TRBD1. The CDR3 loop spans 16 amino acids. J gave up 3 bases and V 2 bases, and 5 bases lay outside the gene matches. Germline lookup yields CDR1 KGHSH and CDR2 LQKENI. DNA for the CDR3: TGTGCCAGCTCACCAAGACCGGGACAGGGGGAAGAGACCCAGTACTTC. This codes for CASSPRPGQGEETQYF.

This clone was counted once. The chain recombines TRBV30 with TRBJ1-2, with 10 bases aligning to TRBD1. Losses at the gene ends were 5 bases for V and 9 bases for J; bases not matched to a gene: 15. CDR3 size: 15 residues. CDR1 and CDR2 from the germline V gene are GTSNPN and SVGIG (reference sequence). The CDR3 is CAWEGTGEPTARYTF. The CDR3 DNA is TGTGCCTGGGAGGGGACAGGGGAACCCACGGCACGCTACACCTTC.

The chain combines TRBV4-1 with TRBJ1-5, with D hard to call. Deletions cut 4 bases from V and 1 base from J, with 14 bases between. The CDR3 length is 16 residues. CDR1 and CDR2 from the germline V gene are MGHRA and YSYEKL. DNA of the CDR3: TGCGCCAGCAGCCGATTACAGCTACCAAGCAATCAGCCCCAGCATTTT. This codes for CASSRLQLPSNQPQHF.

This clone was found a few times. The V gene is TRBV19, the J gene TRBJ2-1; D unclear. The CDR3 consists of 12 residues. Trimming removed 3 bases at V and 7 bases at J, with 7 bases between. Germline loops: CDR1 LNHDA, CDR2 SQIVND (reference sequence). Written as DNA, the CDR3 is TGTGCCAGTAGTATTTCTAGGAATGAGCAGTTCTTC. Amino acids: CASSISRNEQFF.

The chain carries TRBV29-1 and TRBJ1-1; 7 bases are a match to TRBD1. This CDR3 has 14 residues. After removal of 4 bases from V and 1 base from J, the junction contained 6 bases not matched to a gene. Germline V lookup: CDR1 SQVTM, CDR2 ANQGSEA. The CDR3 loop is CSVAFGTANTEAFF. CDR3 nucleotide sequence: TGCAGCGTTGCCTTCGGGACAGCGAACACTGAAGCTTTCTTT.

There are a few counts of this clone. The gene calls are TRBV30 and TRBJ1-5; D may be TRBD1 (5 bases). Germline V lookup: CDR1 GTSNPN, CDR2 SVGIG (reference sequence). V gave up 2 bases and J gave up 7 bases, with 12 bases separating them. This CDR3 contains 13 residues. CDR3: CAWSTDTTQPQHF. The CDR3 bases are TGTGCCTGGAGTACGGACACAACGCAGCCCCAGCATTTT.

There are a few counts of this clone. The CDR3 region is CASSAGTNLDGTQYF. The CDR3 DNA reads TGTGCCAGCAGCGCTGGGACTAACCTAGATGGTACGCAGTATTTT. The chain carries TRBV9 and TRBJ2-3, with 7 bases matching TRBD2. J was trimmed by 8 bases and V by 3 bases; bases with no gene match: 12. The CDR3 extends over 15 amino acids. CDR1 SGDLS and CDR2 YYNGEE come from the germline V gene.

This clone appeared a few times. The chain is built from TRBV10-3 and TRBJ1-2, with TRBD1 identical over 8 bases. V trimming: 6 bases; J trimming: 3 bases; junction bases outside the gene matches: 3. Germline lookup yields CDR1 ENHRY and CDR2 SYGVKD. This CDR3 comprises 13 residues. CDR3 sequence: CAISGTGDYGYTF. The CDR3, as DNA: TGTGCCATCAGCGGGACAGGCGACTATGGCTACACCTTC.

This chain links TRBV5-6 with TRBJ1-2; 11 nucleotides agree with TRBD1. Germline lookup yields CDR1 SGHDT and CDR2 YYEEEE. J was trimmed by 4 bases and V by 5 bases; bases with no gene match: 10. The CDR3 sequence is 16 residues long. The DNA for the CDR3 is TGTGCCAGCAGATTCACCGGGACAGGGGGAGGCTATGGCTACACCTTC. Its protein product is CASRFTGTGGGYGYTF.

The genes are TRBV30 and TRBJ1-2; 8 bases are shared with TRBD1. V lost 1 base to trimming and J lost 8 bases; unmatched junction nucleotides: 9. The CDR3 runs 14 residues. Germline CDR1 GTSNPN, CDR2 SVGIG (reference sequence). CDR3: CAWSAETGARGYTF. CDR3 in DNA: TGTGCCTGGAGTGCCGAGACAGGGGCTCGCGGCTACACCTTC.